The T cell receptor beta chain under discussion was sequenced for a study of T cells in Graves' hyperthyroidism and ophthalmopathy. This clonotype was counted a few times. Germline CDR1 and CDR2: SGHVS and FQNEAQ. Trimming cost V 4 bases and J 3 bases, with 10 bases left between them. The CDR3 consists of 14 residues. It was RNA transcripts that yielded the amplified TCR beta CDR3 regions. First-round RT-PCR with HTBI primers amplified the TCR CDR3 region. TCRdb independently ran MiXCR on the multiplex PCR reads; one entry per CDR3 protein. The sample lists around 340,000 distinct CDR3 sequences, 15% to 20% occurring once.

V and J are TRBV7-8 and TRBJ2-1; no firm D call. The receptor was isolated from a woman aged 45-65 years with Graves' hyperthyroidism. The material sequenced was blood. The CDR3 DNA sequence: TGTGCCAGCAGCTCGTCTGGATTCTACAATGAGCAGTTCTTC. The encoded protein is CASSSSGFYNEQFF.